This T cell receptor (beta chain) comes out of a study of blood T cell repertoires in COVID-19. Trimming stripped 8 bases from V and 0 bases from J, with 26 bases between. In germline, CDR1 is SGHNT, CDR2 YENEEA. The CDR3 extends over 19 amino acids. Authors' analysis steps: Nucleated cell number was recorded as an estimate derived from reference gene primer amplification. The data were produced by immunoSEQ multiplex PCR, yet TCRdb's version contains in-frame clones alone and is incomplete. D and trimming were read from the DNA, whereas the V and J calls and clone size are those reported in that table. Of roughly 400,000 clones in the sample, roughly 89% are singletons; the top ten hold about 1.8%.

The chain has TRBV11-3 and TRBJ1-5, with D unresolved. The specimen was PBMCs or T cells enriched from blood (not recorded which). The receptor was isolated from a woman in her twenties or thirties who had recovered from COVID-19. Here the CDR3 DNA reads TGTGCCAGCGGCGGGAACCCGAGGGTCCTCGCCGATAGCAATCAGCCCCAGCATTTT. Translation: CASGGNPRVLADSNQPQHF.